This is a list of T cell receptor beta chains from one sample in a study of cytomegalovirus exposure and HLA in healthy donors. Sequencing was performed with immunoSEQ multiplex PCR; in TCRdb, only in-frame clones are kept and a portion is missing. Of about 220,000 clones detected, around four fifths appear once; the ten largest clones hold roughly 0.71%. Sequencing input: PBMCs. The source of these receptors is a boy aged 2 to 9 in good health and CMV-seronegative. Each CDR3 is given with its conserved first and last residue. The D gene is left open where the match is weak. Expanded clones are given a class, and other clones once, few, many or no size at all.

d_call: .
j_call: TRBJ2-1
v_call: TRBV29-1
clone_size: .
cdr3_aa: CSVGSSRDNEQFF
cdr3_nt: TGCAGCGTTGGTAGTAGCAGAGACAATGAGCAGTTCTTC

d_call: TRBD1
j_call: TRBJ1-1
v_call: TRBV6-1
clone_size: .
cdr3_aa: CASWTGSLNTEAFF
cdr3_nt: TGTGCCAGCTGGACAGGGTCGCTGAACACTGAAGCTTTCTTT

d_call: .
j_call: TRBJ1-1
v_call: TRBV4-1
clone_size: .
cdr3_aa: CASSQVGGPPGAFF
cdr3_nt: TGCGCCAGCAGCCAAGTGGGCGGCCCCCCGGGGGCTTTCTTT

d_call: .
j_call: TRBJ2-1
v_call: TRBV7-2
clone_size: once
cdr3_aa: CASSPGTANEQFF
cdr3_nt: TGTGCCAGCAGCCCCGGGACTGCGAATGAGCAGTTCTTC

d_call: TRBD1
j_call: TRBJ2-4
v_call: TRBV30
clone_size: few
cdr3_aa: CAWTRGSKNIQYF
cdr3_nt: TGTGCCTGGACCAGGGGGTCCAAAAACATTCAGTACTTC

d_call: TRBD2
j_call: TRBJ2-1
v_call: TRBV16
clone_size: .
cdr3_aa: CASSHWTSGKYNEQFF
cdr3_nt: TGTGCCAGCAGCCATTGGACTAGCGGGAAATACAATGAGCAGTTCTTC

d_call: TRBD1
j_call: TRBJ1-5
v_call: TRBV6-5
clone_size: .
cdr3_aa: CATGTGGRSNQPQHF
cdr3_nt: TGTGCCACCGGGACAGGGGGTAGGAGCAATCAGCCCCAGCATTTT

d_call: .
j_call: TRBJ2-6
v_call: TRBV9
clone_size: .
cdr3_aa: CASSPLRQPSGANVLTF
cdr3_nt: TGTGCCAGCAGCCCCCTAAGACAGCCCTCTGGGGCCAACGTCCTGACTTTC

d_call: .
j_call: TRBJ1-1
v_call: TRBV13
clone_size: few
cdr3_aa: CASSAGQKFMNTEAFF
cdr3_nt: TGTGCCAGCAGCGCCGGACAGAAGTTTATGAACACTGAAGCTTTCTTT

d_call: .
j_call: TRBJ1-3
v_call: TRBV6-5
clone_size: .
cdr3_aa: CASSPAGVDTIYF
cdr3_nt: TGTGCCAGCAGCCCCGCGGGGGTAGACACCATATATTTT

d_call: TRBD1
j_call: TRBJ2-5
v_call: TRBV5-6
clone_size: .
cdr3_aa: CASSPTGLETQYF
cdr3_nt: TGTGCCAGCAGCCCGACAGGGCTGGAGACCCAGTACTTC

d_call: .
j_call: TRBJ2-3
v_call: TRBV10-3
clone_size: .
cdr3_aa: CAISEWGGGLSDTQYF
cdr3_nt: TGTGCCATCAGTGAGTGGGGCGGGGGCCTCTCGGATACGCAGTATTTT

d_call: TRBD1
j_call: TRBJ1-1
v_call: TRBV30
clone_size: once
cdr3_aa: CAWSATGANTEAFF
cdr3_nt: TGTGCCTGGAGTGCTACAGGGGCGAACACTGAAGCTTTCTTT

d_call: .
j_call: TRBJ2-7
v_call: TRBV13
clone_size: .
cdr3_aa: CASSLSGTTSSYEQYF
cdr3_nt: TGTGCCAGCAGCTTATCTGGGACAACAAGCTCCTACGAGCAGTACTTC

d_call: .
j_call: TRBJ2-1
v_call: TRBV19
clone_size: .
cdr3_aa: CASSLPGGGNEQFF
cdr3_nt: TGTGCCAGTAGTCTCCCCGGGGGTGGGAATGAGCAGTTCTTC

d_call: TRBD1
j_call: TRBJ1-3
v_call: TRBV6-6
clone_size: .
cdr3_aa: CASSTPTGAGNTIYF
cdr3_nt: TGTGCCAGCAGTACCCCTACAGGGGCGGGAAACACCATATATTTT

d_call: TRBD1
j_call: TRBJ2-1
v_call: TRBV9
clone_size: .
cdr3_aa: CASSVGQSSYNERFF
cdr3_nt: TGTGCCAGCAGCGTGGGACAGAGCTCCTACAATGAGCGGTTCTTC

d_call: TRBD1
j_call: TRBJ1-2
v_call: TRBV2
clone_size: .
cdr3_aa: CASSWGMAGGAEPPLYTF
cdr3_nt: TGTGCCAGCAGCTGGGGGATGGCAGGGGGCGCGGAACCCCCCCTCTACACCTTC

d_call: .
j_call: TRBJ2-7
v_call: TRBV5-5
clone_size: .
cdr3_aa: CASTQTIRDNLYEQYF
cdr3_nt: TGTGCCAGCACCCAGACGATCCGGGACAATCTCTACGAGCAGTACTTC